This T cell receptor beta chain was sequenced during a study of blood T cells in healthy people across ages. Study details: Per two T cells, template switching captured roughly one barcoded beta molecule. Study outcomes and limitations: Naive CD4+ cell counts and diversity both ran higher in long-lived than in aged donors. The recorded TCR beta diversity per million T cells decreased in a roughly linear manner with age.

Regarding this clonotype: Its antigen remains unidentified.

Primed by a sample-barcoded 5' primer and a J-beta primer mix, a second PCR proceeded for about 6 to 11 cycles. MiXCR, run by TCRdb on the 5' RACE reads, gives a single entry per CDR3 protein. Among about 830,000 distinct CDR3 sequences, around 68% were seen once, and the ten largest hold around a quarter. The V end was cut by 3 bases, the J end by 3 bases, with 8 bases between. The CDR3 totals 13 residues. The sample taken for sequencing was blood. The source of this sequence is a man aged 30 to 39 in good health. This chain uses TRBV12-3 or TRBV12-4 with TRBJ1-1, with D unresolved. CDR3 nucleotide sequence: TGTGCCAGCAGTTTTTTGGTTTACACTGAAGCTTTCTTT. Translated: CASSFLVYTEAFF.